The clone carrying this T cell receptor (beta chain) was seen only a few times. Its matching antigen is unknown. These data originate in a study of T cells after yellow fever vaccination. There are 15 residues in the CDR3. Germline V gene sequence: CDR1 MGHRA, CDR2 YSYEKL. V was cut by 0 bases and J by 1 base, with 7 bases left in between. The TCR cDNA carried a universal primer site and UMIs from 5'RACE template switching. TCRdb passed the 5' RACE reads through MiXCR, listing each CDR3 protein once. Seen here are about 430,000 distinct CDR3 sequences, about 19% observed once, and the top ten hold roughly a sixth. Regarding the study as a whole: Compared with primary, the secondary response was weaker and peaked at day 5, not 15. Contamination by abundant bulk-population clonotypes could be present in FACS-sorted repertoires.

V and J are TRBV4-1 and TRBJ1-5, with unresolved D. The source material was PBMCs, sampled before the yellow fever booster vaccination. This sequence originates from a man aged 18 to 30 who received the YFV17D yellow fever vaccine. CDR3 residues: CASSQEGWSNQPQHF. The DNA of the CDR3 is TGCGCCAGCAGCCAAGAAGGGTGGAGCAATCAGCCCCAGCATTTT.